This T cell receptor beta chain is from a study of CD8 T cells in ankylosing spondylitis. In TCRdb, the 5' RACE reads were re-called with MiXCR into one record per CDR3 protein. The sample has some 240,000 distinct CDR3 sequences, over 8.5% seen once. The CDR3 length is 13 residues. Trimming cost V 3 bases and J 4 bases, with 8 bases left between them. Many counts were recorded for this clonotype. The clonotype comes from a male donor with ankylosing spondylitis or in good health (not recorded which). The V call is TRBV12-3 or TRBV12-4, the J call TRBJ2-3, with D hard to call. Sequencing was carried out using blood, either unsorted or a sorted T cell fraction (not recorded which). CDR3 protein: CASSFLGADTQYF. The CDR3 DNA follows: TGTGCCAGCAGTTTTCTCGGCGCAGATACGCAGTATTTT.